This T cell receptor (beta chain) was captured in a study of shared T cell receptors in the human thymus. Assay used: immunoSEQ multiplex PCR; TCRdb lists only in-frame clones, some missing. The data contain approximately 760,000 clones, 70% to 90% of them singletons. With 4 bases clipped from V and 6 bases from J, the junction kept 14 bases outside the gene matches. The CDR3 loop spans 16 amino acids. From germline, CDR1 is SGHDN and CDR2 FVKESK. Separately, the same data were catalogued under a study of human thymus T cells.

The sample was thymocytes. This chain connects TRBV14 to TRBJ2-7, with 8 bases aligning to TRBD1. The sequence came from a girl under three years old with a congenital heart defect. This CDR3 reads CASSPSLGTGRREQYF. In DNA form, the CDR3 reads TGTGCCAGCAGCCCATCACTCGGGACAGGACGTCGCGAGCAGTACTTC.